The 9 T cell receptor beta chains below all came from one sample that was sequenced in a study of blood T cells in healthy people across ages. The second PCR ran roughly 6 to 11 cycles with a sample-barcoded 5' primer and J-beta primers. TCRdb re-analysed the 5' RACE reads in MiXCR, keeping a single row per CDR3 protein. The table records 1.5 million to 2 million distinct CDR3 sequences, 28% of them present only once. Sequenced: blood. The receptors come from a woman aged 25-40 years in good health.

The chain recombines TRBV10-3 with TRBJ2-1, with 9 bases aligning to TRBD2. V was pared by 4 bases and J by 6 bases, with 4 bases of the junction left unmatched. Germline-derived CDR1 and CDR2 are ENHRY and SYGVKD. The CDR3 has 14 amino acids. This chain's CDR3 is CAISGGGLANEQFF. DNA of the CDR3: TGTGCCATCAGTGGAGGGGGACTAGCCAATGAGCAGTTCTTC.

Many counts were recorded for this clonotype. The CDR3 DNA reads TGCGCCAGCAGCCAAGGGGGCGGGAGAACGAACGATGAGCAGTTCTTC. Translating gives CASSQGGGRTNDEQFF. The rearrangement links TRBV4-3 to TRBJ2-1; 7 bases fit TRBD2. The V segment lost 1 base and the J segment 8 bases; nucleotides outside the gene matches: 11. The CDR3 extends over 16 amino acids. The germline V gene encodes CDR1 LGHNA and CDR2 YSLEER.

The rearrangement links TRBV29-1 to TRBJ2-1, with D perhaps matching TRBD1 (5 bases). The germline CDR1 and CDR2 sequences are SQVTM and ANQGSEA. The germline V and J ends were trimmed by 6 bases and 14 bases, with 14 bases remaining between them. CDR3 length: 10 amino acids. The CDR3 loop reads CSVTGLGEFF. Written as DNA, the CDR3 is TGCAGCGTCACAGGTCTTGGGGAGTTCTTC.

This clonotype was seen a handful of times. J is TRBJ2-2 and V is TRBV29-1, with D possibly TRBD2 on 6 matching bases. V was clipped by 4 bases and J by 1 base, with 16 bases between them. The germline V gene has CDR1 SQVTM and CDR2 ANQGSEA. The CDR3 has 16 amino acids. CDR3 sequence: CSVGVEGRENTGELFF. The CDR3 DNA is TGCAGCGTTGGGGTGGAGGGCAGGGAGAACACCGGGGAGCTGTTTTTT.

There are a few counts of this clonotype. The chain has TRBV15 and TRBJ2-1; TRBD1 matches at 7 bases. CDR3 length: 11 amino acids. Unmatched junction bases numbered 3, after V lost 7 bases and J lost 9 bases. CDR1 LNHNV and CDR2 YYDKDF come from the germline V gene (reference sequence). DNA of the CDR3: TGTGCCACCACGAAGGGGGCTGAGCAGTTCTTC. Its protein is CATTKGAEQFF.

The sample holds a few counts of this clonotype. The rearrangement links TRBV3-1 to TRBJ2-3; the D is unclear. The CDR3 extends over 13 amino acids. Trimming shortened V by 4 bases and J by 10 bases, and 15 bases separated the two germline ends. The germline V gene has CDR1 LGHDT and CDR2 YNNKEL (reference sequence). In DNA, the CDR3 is TGTGCCAGCAGCCCTCAGTGGGATTGGGCGCAGTATTTT. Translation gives CASSPQWDWAQYF.

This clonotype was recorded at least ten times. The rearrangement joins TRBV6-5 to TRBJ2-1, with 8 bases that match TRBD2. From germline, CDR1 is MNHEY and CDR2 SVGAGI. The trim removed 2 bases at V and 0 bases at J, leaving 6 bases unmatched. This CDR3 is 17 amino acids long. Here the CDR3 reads CASSYALSGSSYNEQFF. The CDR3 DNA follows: TGTGCCAGCAGTTACGCCCTAAGCGGGAGCTCCTACAATGAGCAGTTCTTC.

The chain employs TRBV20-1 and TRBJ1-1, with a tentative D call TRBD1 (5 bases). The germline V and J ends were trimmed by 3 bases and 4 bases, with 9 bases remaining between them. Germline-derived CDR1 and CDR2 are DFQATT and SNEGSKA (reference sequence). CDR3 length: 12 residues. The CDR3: CSARGGATEAFF. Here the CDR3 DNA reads TGCAGTGCTAGGGGGGGAGCCACTGAAGCTTTCTTT.

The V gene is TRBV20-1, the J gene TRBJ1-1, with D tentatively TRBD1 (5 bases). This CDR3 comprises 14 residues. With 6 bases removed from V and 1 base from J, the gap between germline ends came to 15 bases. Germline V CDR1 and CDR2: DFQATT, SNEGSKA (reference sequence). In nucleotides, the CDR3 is TGCAGTGCCCAAACGGGACTGCAGAACACTGAAGCTTTCTTT. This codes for CSAQTGLQNTEAFF.